This T cell receptor beta chain was recovered during a study of vaccination and CD4 T cells after COVID-19. Study-level background: In culture, cells were exposed to overlapping spike peptides from SARS-CoV-2, HCoV-NL63, HCoV-OC43 and HCoV-229E. General study findings and limits: Convalescent patients had a median roughly 87% of post-vaccine SARS-CoV-2-reactive clones that were detected only after vaccination, not before it.

The Oncomine TCR Beta short-read assay was applied to DNA of cultured CD4+ T cells. Each CDR3 protein gets one entry after TCRdb re-called the PCR reads with MiXCR. The sample shows some 10,000 distinct CDR3 sequences, 40% to 50% of them seen only once. Treatment here: approximately nine-day PBMC culture with coronavirus spike peptide pools or control peptides (ViraFEST assay). Ahead of the COVID-19 pandemic (2011-2018), the CD4+ T cells of the unexposed donor were collected. ViraFEST enlarged antigen-specific T cell populations with peptide pools and afterwards sequenced TCRs. Of note for this clonotype: Its antigen is not known.

Germline CDR1 and CDR2: SGHVS and FNYEAQ. CDR3 length equals 14 residues. With V trimmed by 5 bases and J by 1 base, 2 bases remained unmatched. Sequences were obtained from CD4+ T cells from blood, cultured in vitro. This sequence originates from a human donor in good health. The chain has TRBV7-6 and TRBJ1-1, with TRBD1 matching over 9 bases. The DNA of the CDR3 is TGTGCCAGCAGCCGGGGACAGGGGAACACTGAAGCTTTCTTT. Residues: CASSRGQGNTEAFF.